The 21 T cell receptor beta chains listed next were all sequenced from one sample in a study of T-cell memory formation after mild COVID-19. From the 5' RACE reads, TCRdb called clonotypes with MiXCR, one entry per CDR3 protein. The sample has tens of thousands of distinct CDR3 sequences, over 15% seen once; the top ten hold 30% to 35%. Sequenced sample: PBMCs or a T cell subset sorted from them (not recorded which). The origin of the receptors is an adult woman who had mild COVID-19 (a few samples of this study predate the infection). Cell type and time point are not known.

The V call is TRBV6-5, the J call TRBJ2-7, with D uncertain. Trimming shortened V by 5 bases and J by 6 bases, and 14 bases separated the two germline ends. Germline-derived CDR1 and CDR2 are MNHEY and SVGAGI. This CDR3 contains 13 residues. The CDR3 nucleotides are TGTGCCAGCAGTACCCAACCACGGTCCGAGCAGTACTTC. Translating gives CASSTQPRSEQYF.

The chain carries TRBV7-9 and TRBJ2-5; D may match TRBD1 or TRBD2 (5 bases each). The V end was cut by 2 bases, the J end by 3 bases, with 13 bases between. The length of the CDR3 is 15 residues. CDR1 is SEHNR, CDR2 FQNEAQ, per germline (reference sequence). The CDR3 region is CASSLSGQTKETQYF. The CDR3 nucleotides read TGTGCCAGCAGCTTATCGGGGCAGACAAAAGAGACCCAGTACTTC.

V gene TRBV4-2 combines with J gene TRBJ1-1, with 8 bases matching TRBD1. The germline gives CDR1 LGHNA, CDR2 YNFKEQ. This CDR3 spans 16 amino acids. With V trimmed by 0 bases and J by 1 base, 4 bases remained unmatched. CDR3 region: CASSQDPGQGNTEAFF. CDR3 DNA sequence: TGTGCCAGCAGCCAAGACCCTGGACAGGGGAACACTGAAGCTTTCTTT.

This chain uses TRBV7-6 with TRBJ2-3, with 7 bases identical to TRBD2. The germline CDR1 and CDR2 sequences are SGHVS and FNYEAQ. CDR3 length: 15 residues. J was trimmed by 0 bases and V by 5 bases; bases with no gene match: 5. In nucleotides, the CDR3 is TGTGCCAGCAGCGGGGAGGGCGGGAGCACAGATACGCAGTATTTT. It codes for CASSGEGGSTDTQYF.

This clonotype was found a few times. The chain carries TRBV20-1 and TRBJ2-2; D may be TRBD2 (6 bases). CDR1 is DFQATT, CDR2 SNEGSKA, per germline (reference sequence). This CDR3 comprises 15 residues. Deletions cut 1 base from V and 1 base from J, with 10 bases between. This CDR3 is CSARVEGGNTGELFF. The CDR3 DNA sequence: TGCAGTGCTAGAGTTGAGGGAGGGAACACCGGGGAGCTGTTTTTT.

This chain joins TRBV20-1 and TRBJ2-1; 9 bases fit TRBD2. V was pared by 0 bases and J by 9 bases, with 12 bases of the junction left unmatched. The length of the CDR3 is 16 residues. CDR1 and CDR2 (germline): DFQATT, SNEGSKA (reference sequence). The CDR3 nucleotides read TGCAGTGCTAGAGATAGGCTAGCGGGGTATCTTGCTGAGCAGTTCTTC. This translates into CSARDRLAGYLAEQFF.

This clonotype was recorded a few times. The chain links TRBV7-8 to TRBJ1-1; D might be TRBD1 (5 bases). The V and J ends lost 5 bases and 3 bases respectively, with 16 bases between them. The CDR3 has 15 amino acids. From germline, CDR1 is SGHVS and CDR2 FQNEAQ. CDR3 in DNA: TGTGCCAGCAGCCCGCTAACGATGACAGACACTGAAGCTTTCTTT. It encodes CASSPLTMTDTEAFF. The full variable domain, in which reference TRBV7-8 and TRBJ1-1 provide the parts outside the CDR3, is GAGVSQSPRYKVAKRGQDVALRCDPISGHVSLFWYQQALGQGPEFLTYFQNEAQLDKSGLPSDRFFAERPEGSVSTLKIQRTQQEDSAVYLCASSPLTMTDTEAFFGQGTRLTVV.

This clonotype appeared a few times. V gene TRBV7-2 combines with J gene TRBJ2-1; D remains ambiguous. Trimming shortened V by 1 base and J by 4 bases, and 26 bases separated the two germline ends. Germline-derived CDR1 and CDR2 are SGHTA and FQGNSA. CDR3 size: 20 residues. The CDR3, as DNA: TGTGCCAGCAGCTTAGTCCCCTACCGGCGACGGCCGACCGAATACAATGAGCAGTTCTTC. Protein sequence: CASSLVPYRRRPTEYNEQFF.

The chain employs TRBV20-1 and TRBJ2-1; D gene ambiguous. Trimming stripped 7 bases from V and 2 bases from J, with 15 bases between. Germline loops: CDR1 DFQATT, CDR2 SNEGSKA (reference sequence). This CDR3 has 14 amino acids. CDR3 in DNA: TGCAGTGGAATCCCTCTGATCGCCTACAATGAGCAGTTCTTC. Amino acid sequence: CSGIPLIAYNEQFF.

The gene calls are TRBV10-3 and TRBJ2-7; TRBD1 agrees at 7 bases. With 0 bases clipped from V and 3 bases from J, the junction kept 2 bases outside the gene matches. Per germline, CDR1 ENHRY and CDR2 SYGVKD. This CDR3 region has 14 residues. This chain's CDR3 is CAISESGTDYEQYF. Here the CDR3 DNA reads TGTGCCATCAGTGAGTCCGGGACAGACTACGAGCAGTACTTC.

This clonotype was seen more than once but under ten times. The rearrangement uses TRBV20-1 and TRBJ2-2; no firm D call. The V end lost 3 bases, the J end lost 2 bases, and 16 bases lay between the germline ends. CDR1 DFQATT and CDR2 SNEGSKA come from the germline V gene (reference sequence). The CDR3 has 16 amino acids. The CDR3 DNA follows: TGCAGTGCTAGTCGCGTCGGCGGATTAAACACCGGGGAGCTGTTTTTT. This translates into CSASRVGGLNTGELFF.

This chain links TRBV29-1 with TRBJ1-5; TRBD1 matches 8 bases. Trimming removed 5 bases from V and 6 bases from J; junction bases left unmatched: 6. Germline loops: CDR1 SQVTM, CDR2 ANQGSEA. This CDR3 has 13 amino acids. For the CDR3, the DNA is TGCAGCGTTAGTCAGGGGGCTGCTCAGCCCCAGCATTTT. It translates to CSVSQGAAQPQHF.

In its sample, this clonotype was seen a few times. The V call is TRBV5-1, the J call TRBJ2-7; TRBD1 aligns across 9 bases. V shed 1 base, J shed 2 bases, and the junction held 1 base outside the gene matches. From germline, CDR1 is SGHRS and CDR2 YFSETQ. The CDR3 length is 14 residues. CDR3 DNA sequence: TGCGCCAGCAGCTTGAGGGACAGGGCCTACGAGCAGTACTTC. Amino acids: CASSLRDRAYEQYF.

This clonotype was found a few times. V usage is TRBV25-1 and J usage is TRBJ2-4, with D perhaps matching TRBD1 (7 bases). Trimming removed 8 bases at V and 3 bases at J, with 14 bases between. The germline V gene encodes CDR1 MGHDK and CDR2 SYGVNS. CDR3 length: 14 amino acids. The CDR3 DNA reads TGTGCCAGCGCCAGACAGGGAGGCAAAAACATTCAGTACTTC. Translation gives CASARQGGKNIQYF.

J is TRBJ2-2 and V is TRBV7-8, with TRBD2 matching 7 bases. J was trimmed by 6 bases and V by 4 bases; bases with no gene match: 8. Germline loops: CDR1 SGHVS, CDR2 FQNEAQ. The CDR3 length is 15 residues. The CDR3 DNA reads TGTGCCAGCAGCTCTAGCGGAGGCGGGGCCGGGGAGCTGTTTTTT. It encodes CASSSSGGGAGELFF.

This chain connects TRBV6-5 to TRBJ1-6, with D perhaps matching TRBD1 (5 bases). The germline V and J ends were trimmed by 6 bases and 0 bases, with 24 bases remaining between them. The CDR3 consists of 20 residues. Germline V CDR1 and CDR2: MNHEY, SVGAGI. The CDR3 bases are TGTGCCAGCAGCCAACTTACCGTCTGGACCGACAGCTCCTATAATTCACCCCTCCACTTT. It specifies CASSQLTVWTDSSYNSPLHF.

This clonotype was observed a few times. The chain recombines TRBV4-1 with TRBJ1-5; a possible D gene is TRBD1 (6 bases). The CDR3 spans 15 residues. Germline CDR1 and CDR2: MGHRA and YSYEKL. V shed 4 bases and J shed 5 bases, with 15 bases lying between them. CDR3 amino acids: CASSPEDRTDQPQHF. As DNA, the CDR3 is TGCGCCAGCAGCCCGGAGGACAGAACTGATCAGCCCCAGCATTTT.

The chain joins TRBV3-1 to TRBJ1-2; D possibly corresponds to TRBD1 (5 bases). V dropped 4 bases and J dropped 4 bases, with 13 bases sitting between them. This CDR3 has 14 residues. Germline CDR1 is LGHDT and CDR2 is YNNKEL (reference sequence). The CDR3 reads CASSPGPGGYGYTF. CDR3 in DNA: TGTGCCAGCAGCCCAGGACCGGGGGGCTATGGCTACACCTTC.

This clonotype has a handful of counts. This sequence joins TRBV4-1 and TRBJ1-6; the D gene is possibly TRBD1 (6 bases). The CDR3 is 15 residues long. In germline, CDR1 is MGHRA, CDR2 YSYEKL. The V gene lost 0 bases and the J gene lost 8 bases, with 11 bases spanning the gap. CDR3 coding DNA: TGCGCCAGCAGCCAAGAATCGGGGGGCCATTCACCCCTCCACTTT. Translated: CASSQESGGHSPLHF.

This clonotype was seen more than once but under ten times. The DNA of the CDR3 is TGTGCCAGCAGAGCGAGCGGGGACGAGCAGTACTTC. Residues: CASRASGDEQYF. The rearrangement links TRBV14 to TRBJ2-7, with 7 bases lining up with TRBD2. The V segment lost 6 bases and the J segment 5 bases; nucleotides outside the gene matches: 4. From germline, CDR1 is SGHDN and CDR2 FVKESK. The CDR3 is 12 residues long.

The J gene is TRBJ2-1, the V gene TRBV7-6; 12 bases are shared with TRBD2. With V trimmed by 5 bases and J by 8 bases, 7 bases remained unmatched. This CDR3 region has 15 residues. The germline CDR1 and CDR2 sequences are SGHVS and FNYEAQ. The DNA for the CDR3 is TGTGCCAGCAGCGACGGGACTAGCGGGTATTATGAGCAGTTCTTC. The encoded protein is CASSDGTSGYYEQFF. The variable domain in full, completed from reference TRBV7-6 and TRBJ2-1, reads GAGVSQSPRYKVTKRGQDVALRCDPISGHVSLYWYRQALGQGPEFLTYFNYEAQQDKSGLPNDRFSAERPEGSISTLTIQRTEQRDSAMYRCASSDGTSGYYEQFFGPGTRLTVL.